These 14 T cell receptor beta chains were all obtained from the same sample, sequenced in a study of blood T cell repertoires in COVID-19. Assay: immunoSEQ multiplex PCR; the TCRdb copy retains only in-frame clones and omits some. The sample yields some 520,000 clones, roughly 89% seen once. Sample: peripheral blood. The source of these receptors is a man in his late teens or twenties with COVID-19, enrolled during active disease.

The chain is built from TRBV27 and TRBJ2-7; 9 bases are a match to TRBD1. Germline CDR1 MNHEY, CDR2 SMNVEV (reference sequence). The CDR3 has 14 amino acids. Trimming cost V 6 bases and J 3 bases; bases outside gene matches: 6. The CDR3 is CASRTGGRYYEQYF. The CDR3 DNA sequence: TGTGCCAGCAGGACAGGGGGGAGATACTACGAGCAGTACTTC.

The CDR3 sequence is CASSWGGTGYTGELFF. The CDR3 DNA follows: TGTGCCAGCAGCTGGGGGGGGACAGGGTACACCGGGGAGCTGTTTTTT. J is TRBJ2-2 and V is TRBV11-2; 9 bases line up with TRBD1. The ends lost 4 bases at V and 3 bases at J; junction bases unmatched: 6. This CDR3 comprises 16 residues. Germline-derived CDR1 and CDR2 are SGHAT and FQNNGV.

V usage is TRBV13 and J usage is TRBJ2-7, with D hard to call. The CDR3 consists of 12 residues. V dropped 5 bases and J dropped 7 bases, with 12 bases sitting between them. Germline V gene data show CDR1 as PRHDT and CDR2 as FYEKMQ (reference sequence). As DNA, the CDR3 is TGTGCCAGCAGCCCCGATGGAGCGGAGCAGTACTTC. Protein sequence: CASSPDGAEQYF.

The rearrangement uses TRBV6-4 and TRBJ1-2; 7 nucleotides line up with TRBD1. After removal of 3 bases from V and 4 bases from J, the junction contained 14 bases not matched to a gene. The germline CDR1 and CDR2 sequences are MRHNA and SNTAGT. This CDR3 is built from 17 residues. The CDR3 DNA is TGTGCCAGCAGTGAGACCCCAGATTCCGGGACAGCCTATGGCTACACCTTC. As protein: CASSETPDSGTAYGYTF.

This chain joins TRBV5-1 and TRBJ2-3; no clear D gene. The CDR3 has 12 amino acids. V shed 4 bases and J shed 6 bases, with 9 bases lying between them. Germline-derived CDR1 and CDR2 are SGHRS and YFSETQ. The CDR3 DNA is TGCGCCAGCAGCCCTTCGCAGGATACGCAGTATTTT. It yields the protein CASSPSQDTQYF.

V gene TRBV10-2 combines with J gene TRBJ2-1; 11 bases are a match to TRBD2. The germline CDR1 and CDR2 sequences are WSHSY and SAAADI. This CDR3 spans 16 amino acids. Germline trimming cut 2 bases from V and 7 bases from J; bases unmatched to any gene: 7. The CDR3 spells CASSEALAGGRNEQFF. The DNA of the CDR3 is TGCGCCAGCAGTGAGGCGTTAGCGGGAGGGCGGAATGAGCAGTTCTTC.

CDR3 sequence reads: CASSEKAAAPSNEQFF. CDR3 coding DNA: TGCGCCAGCAGTGAGAAGGCAGCTGCCCCTAGCAATGAGCAGTTCTTC. The chain combines TRBV10-1 with TRBJ2-1, with D hard to call. V lost 2 bases, J lost 6 bases, and 17 bases lay in between. From germline, CDR1 is WNHNN and CDR2 SYGVQD (reference sequence). The CDR3 is 16 residues long.

CDR3 region: CASSEFGLVGYTETQYF. The CDR3 nucleotides are TGTGCCAGCAGTGAATTCGGTCTAGTTGGATACACAGAGACCCAGTACTTC. J is TRBJ2-5 and V is TRBV6-1; D gene unclear. Germline V gives CDR1 MNHNS, CDR2 SASEGT. This CDR3 has 17 amino acids. Trimming removed 2 bases at V and 4 bases at J, with 20 bases between.

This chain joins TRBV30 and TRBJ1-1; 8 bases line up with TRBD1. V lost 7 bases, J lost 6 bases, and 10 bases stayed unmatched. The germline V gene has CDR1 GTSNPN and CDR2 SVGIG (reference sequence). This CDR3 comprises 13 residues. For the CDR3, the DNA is TGTGCCTACCTAGACAGGGGTCAGGCTGAAGCTTTCTTT. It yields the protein CAYLDRGQAEAFF.

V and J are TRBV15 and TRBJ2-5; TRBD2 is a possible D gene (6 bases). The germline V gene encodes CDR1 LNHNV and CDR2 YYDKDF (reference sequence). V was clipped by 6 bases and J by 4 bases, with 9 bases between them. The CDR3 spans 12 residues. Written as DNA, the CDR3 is TGTGCCACCAGTAAGCGGGCAGAGACCCAGTACTTC. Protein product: CATSKRAETQYF.

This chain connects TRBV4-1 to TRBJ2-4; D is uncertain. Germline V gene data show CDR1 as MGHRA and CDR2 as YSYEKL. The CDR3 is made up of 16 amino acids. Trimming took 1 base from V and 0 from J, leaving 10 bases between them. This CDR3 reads CASSQVVEIAKNIQYF. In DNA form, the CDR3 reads TGCGCCAGCAGCCAAGTAGTGGAGATAGCCAAAAACATTCAGTACTTC.

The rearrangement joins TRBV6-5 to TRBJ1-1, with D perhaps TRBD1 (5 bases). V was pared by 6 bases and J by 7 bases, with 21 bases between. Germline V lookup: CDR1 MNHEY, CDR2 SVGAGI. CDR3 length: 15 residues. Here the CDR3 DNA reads TGTGCCAGCAGGACGACCACGGGGCGGAGGGGTGAAGCTTTCTTT. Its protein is CASRTTTGRRGEAFF.

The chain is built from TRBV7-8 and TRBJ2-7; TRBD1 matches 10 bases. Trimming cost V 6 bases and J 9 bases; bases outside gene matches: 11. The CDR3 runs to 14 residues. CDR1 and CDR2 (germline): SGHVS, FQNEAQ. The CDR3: CASSLRDRGSGQYF. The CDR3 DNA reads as TGTGCCAGCAGTCTCCGGGACAGGGGATCAGGGCAGTACTTC.

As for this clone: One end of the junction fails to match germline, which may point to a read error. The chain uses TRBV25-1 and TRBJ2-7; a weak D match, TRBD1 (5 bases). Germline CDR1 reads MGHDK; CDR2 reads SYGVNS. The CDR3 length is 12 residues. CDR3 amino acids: CASRGGAGRPLF. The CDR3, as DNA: TGTGCCAGCAGAGGCGGCGCAGGGCGTCCCCTCTTC.